This T cell receptor (beta chain) was sequenced during a study of blood T cells in healthy people across ages. Findings of the study overall: Researchers said unsorted PBMCs prevented a conclusive naive versus antigen-experienced comparison.

Details on this clonotype: Its antigen is unknown.

Primed by a sample-barcoded 5' primer and a J-beta primer mix, a second PCR proceeded for about 7 to 11 cycles. TCRdb processed the 5' RACE reads anew with MiXCR; each CDR3 protein has one entry. The table lists 1.5 million to 2 million distinct CDR3 sequences, about 50% of them singletons. Germline V gene lookup returns CDR1 SGDLS and CDR2 YYNGEE. Trimming removed 3 bases from V and 9 bases from J; junction bases left unmatched: 9. This CDR3 region has 15 residues. The rearrangement joins TRBV9 to TRBJ2-1; 10 bases align to TRBD2. Input material: blood. This TCR derives from a woman between 40 and 55 years old in good health. The CDR3 coding sequence is TGTGCCAGCAGCGCCACCGGGACTAGCGCGTCTGAGCAGTTCTTC. Protein: CASSATGTSASEQFF.